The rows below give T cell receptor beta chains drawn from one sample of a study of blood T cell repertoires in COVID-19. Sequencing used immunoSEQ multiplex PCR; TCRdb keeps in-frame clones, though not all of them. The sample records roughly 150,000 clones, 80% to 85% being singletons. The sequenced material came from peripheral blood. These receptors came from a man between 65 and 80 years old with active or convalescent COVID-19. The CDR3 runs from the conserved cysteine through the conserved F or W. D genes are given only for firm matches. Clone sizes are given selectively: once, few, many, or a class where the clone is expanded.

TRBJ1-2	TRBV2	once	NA	CASSGYSNYGYTF	TGTGCCAGCAGTGGGTACTCTAACTATGGCTACACCTTC
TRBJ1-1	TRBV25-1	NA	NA	CASSLTRGNTEAFF	TGTGCCAGCAGTTTGACGCGGGGGAACACTGAAGCTTTCTTT
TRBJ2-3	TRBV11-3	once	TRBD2	CASSLGLAESTDTQYF	TGTGCCAGCAGCTTAGGGCTAGCGGAGAGCACAGATACGCAGTATTTT
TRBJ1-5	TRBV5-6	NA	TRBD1	CASSCQGDRKPRDQPQHF	TGTGCCAGCAGCTGCCAAGGGGACAGGAAACCTCGGGATCAGCCCCAGCATTTT
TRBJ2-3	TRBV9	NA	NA	CASIDRLTDTQYF	TGTGCCAGTATAGACAGGCTCACAGATACGCAGTATTTT
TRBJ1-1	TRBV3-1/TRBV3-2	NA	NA	CASRRGGRGTEAFF	TGTGCCAGCAGACGGGGGGGGAGAGGGACTGAAGCTTTCTTT
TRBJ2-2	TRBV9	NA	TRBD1	CASSTGTANTGELFF	TGTGCCAGCAGCACTGGGACAGCTAACACCGGGGAGCTGTTTTTT
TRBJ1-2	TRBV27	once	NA	CASSLREDYGYTF	TGTGCCAGCAGTTTGCGGGAAGACTATGGCTACACCTTC
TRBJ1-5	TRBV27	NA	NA	CASSLRRSDQPQHF	TGTGCCAGCAGTTTACGCCGGAGTGATCAGCCCCAGCATTTT
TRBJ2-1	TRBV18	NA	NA	CASSPAGVVLNEQFF	TGTGCCAGCTCACCTGCAGGGGTGGTTCTGAATGAGCAGTTCTTC
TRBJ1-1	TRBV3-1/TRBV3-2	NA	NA	CATRGGTEAFF	TGTGCCACCAGGGGAGGCACTGAAGCTTTCTTT
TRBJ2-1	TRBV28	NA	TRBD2	CASSSNEAGELNEQFF	TGTGCCAGCAGCTCCAACGAAGCGGGAGAACTAAATGAGCAGTTCTTC
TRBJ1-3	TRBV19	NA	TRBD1	CASINRGAGNTIYF	TGTGCCAGTATCAACAGGGGAGCTGGAAACACCATATATTTT
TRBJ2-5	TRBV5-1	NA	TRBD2	CASSRWLAGVWETQYF	TGCGCCAGCAGCCGTTGGCTAGCGGGAGTGTGGGAGACCCAGTACTTC
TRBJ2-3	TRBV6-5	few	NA	CASSHYSTDTQYF	TGTGCCAGCAGCCACTATAGCACAGATACGCAGTATTTT
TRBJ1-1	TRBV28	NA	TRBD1	CASSSTGGNTEAFF	TGTGCCAGCAGTTCTACAGGGGGGAACACTGAAGCTTTCTTT
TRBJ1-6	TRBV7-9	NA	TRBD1	CASNGDSNSPLHF	TGTGCCAGCAACGGGGACAGTAATTCACCCCTCCACTTT
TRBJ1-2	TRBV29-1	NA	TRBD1	CSVTGQEENYGYTF	TGCAGCGTGACGGGACAGGAGGAAAACTATGGCTACACCTTC
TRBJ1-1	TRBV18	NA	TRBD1	CASSPGPGGNTEAFF	TGTGCCAGCTCACCCGGGCCAGGGGGGAACACTGAAGCTTTCTTT
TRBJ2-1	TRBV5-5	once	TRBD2	CASSTSLAQSSYNEQFF	TGTGCCAGCAGCACATCACTAGCGCAAAGCTCCTACAATGAGCAGTTCTTC
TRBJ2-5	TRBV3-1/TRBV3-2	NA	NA	CASSQGHQETQYF	TGTGCCAGCAGCCAAGGACATCAAGAGACCCAGTACTTC
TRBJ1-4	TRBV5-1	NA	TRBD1	CASSLEGTGGEKLFF	TGCGCCAGCAGCTTGGAAGGGACAGGGGGTGAAAAACTGTTTTTT
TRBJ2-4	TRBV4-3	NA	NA	CASSQDYGFGSPKNIQYF	TGCGCCAGCAGCCAAGATTATGGCTTTGGCTCACCCAAAAACATTCAGTACTTC
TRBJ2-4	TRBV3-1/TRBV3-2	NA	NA	CASSHQPRGNIQYF	TGTGCCAGCAGCCACCAGCCTCGGGGAAACATTCAGTACTTC
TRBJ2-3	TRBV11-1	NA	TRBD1	CASSPGTGIGTDTQYF	TGTGCCAGCAGCCCCGGGACAGGGATAGGGACAGATACGCAGTATTTT
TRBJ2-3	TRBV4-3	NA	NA	CASSVNRATDTQYF	TGCGCCAGCAGCGTTAACAGGGCGACAGATACGCAGTATTTT
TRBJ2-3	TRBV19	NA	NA	CASSRGASTDTQYF	TGTGCCAGTAGTCGGGGGGCAAGCACAGATACGCAGTATTTT
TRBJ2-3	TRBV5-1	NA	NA	CASSLAGGRDTDTQYF	TGCGCCAGCAGCTTGGCTGGGGGCCGGGACACAGATACGCAGTATTTT
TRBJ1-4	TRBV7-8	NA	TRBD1	CASSSGQTNEKLFF	TGTGCCAGCAGCTCGGGACAGACCAATGAAAAACTGTTTTTT
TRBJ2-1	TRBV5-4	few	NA	CASRPGHARDEQFF	TGTGCCAGCAGGCCGGGACACGCAAGGGATGAGCAGTTCTTC
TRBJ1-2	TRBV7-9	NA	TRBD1	CASSPGTAFYGYTF	TGTGCCAGCAGCCCTGGGACAGCCTTTTATGGCTACACCTTC
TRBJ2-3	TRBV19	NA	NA	CASSIGSKSRYADTQYF	TGTGCCAGTAGTATAGGGTCCAAGTCTCGCTATGCAGATACGCAGTATTTT
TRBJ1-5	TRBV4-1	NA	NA	CASSQPTDFLDQPQHF	TGCGCCAGCAGCCAGCCGACGGACTTTCTAGATCAGCCCCAGCATTTT
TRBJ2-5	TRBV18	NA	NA	CASSTGAQETQYF	TGTGCCAGCTCAACGGGAGCCCAAGAGACCCAGTACTTC
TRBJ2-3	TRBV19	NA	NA	CASSSRSRGDLTDTQYF	TGTGCCAGTAGTAGCCGTAGCAGGGGGGATTTGACAGATACGCAGTATTTT
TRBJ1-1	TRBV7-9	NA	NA	CASSSGLGGTEAFF	TGTGCCAGCAGCTCAGGGCTGGGGGGAACTGAAGCTTTCTTT
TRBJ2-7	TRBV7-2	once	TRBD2	CASSIGGGSYEQYF	TGTGCCAGCAGCATTGGCGGGGGGTCCTACGAGCAGTACTTC
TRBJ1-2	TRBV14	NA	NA	CASRKGRGNYGYTF	TGTGCCAGCAGAAAAGGGCGGGGCAACTATGGCTACACCTTC
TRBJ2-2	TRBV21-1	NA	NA	CASSKGTGTYTGELFF	TGTGCCAGCAGCAAAGGGACAGGGACCTACACCGGGGAGCTGTTTTTT
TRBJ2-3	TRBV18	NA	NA	CASSLDYSTDTQYF	TGTGCCAGCTCACTAGACTATAGCACAGATACGCAGTATTTT
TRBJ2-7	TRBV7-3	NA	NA	CASSPGLNYEQYF	TGTGCCAGCAGCCCTGGACTCAATTACGAGCAGTACTTC
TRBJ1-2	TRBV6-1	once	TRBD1	CASSELGTGINYGYTF	TGTGCCAGCAGTGAACTGGGGACAGGGATTAACTATGGCTACACCTTC
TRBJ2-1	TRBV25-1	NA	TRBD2	CASTDGTSGYNEQFF	TGTGCCAGCACCGACGGAACTAGCGGCTACAATGAGCAGTTCTTC
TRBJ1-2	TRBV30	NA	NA	CAWTMDSYGGYTF	TGTGCCTGGACCATGGACAGCTACGGTGGCTACACCTTC
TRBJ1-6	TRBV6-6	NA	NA	CASSTASPGNNSPLHF	TGTGCCAGCAGCACAGCTTCCCCGGGGAATAATTCACCCCTCCACTTT
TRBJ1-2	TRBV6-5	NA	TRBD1	CASTSRDRGYGYTF	TGTGCCAGCACCTCGAGGGACAGGGGCTATGGCTACACCTTC
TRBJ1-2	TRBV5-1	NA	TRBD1	CASSGLGQGARSYTF	TGCGCCAGCAGCGGCCTCGGACAGGGGGCGAGGAGTTACACCTTC
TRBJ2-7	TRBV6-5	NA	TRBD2	CASSWTSGSSYEQYF	TGTGCCAGCAGTTGGACTAGCGGGAGCTCCTACGAGCAGTACTTC
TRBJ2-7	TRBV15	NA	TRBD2	CATSRDRRGGVSYEQYF	TGTGCCACCAGCAGAGATCGACGGGGGGGCGTTTCCTACGAGCAGTACTTC
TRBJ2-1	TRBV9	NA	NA	CASSTFGGLYNEQFF	TGTGCCAGCAGCACCTTTGGGGGCCTCTACAATGAGCAGTTCTTC
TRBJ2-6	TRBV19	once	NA	CASSLDRGGANVLTF	TGTGCCAGTAGTTTAGATCGGGGTGGGGCCAACGTCCTGACTTTC
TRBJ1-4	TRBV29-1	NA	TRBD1	CSVRTPGQGNEKLFF	TGCAGCGTACGAACGCCGGGACAGGGTAATGAAAAACTGTTTTTT
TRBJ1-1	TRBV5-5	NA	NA	CASSLGQENTEAFF	TGTGCCAGCAGCTTGGGACAGGAGAACACTGAAGCTTTCTTT